The 28 T cell receptor beta chains presented below share a single source sample, sequenced in a study of tumor-infiltrating lymphocytes in primary liver carcinoma. Unsorted bulk tissue of roughly 17-33 mg yielded co-extracted RNA and DNA. TCR beta cDNA was made from 400 to 600 ng total RNA with a constant-region primer. Libraries for TCR beta were built through three nested multiplex PCR rounds, which together made up a slightly modified ARM-PCR procedure. Use of TRBV1-TRBV30 forward primers with a C-beta reverse primer characterized the first two PCR rounds, which lasted around 10 cycles each. Each CDR3 protein is one row after TCRdb ran MiXCR on the multiplex PCR reads. The sample includes tens of thousands of distinct CDR3 sequences, around 69% of them seen just once. Sequences were obtained from liver tumor tissue from sampling region 4. Documented subset: tumor region T4, right-lateral pole. The receptor source for this set is a man aged 40-49 years with primary liver carcinoma and hepatitis B virus infection.

This clonotype occurred a few times. A clone one base away is much larger, so this may be a read error. The chain recombines TRBV6-2 or TRBV6-3 with TRBJ1-2; D not resolved. V lost 6 bases, J lost 4 bases, and 9 bases lay in between. The length of the CDR3 is 12 residues. In germline, CDR1 is MNHEY, CDR2 SVGEGT. This chain's CDR3 is CASSPIAYGYTF. In nucleotides, the CDR3 is TGTGCCAGCAGCCCAATAGCCTATGGCTACACCTTC.

This clonotype was counted between two and nine times. The junction shows a germline mismatch at one end, possibly a read error. The chain uses TRBV29-1 and TRBJ2-5; either TRBD1 or TRBD2 may fit D (5 bases each). Per the germline V gene, CDR1 is SQVTM and CDR2 is ANQGSEA. The CDR3 loop spans 13 amino acids. As DNA, the CDR3 is TGCAGCCTCCACACTGGGACGGAAGAGCCCCAGTACTTC. This translates into CSLHTGTEEPQYF.

On this clonotype: One end of the junction fails to match germline, which may point to a read error. The CDR3 region is CASSLPYQGHKTNEQCF. CDR3 nucleotides: TGCGCCAGCAGCTTACCATATCAGGGGCATAAAACAAATGAGCAGTGCTTC. J is TRBJ2-1 and V is TRBV7-9, with D possibly matching TRBD1 (6 bases). Germline-derived CDR1 and CDR2 are SEHNR and FQNEAQ (reference sequence). The CDR3 has 17 amino acids.

This clonotype was seen repeatedly, ten times or more. This chain connects TRBV10-3 to TRBJ2-1; D is uncertain. CDR1 is ENHRY and CDR2 is SYGVKD in the germline V gene. Trimming took off 6 bases at V and 1 base at J, with 13 bases between the two ends. The CDR3 runs to 15 residues. DNA of the CDR3: TGTGCCATCAGAGATCGGCAGCTTTCCTACAATGAGCAGTTCTTC. Its protein product is CAIRDRQLSYNEQFF.

Concerning this clonotype: At one end the junction does not follow the germline gene, possibly because of a read error. CDR3 residues: CAISDRGHETQYF. The DNA of the CDR3 is TGTGCTATCAGTGACAGGGGGCATGAGACCCAGTACTTC. This chain uses TRBV10-3 with TRBJ2-5, with TRBD1 matching 10 bases. The CDR3 totals 13 residues. Germline-derived CDR1 and CDR2 are ENHRY and SYGVKD.

This chain links TRBV9 with TRBJ2-7; unclear D gene. This CDR3 comprises 14 residues. In germline, CDR1 is SGDLS, CDR2 YYNGEE. V was trimmed by 4 bases and J by 4 bases, leaving 15 bases between them. The CDR3 here is CASSTETRDYEQYF. The CDR3 region has the DNA TGTGCCAGCAGCACCGAGACACGTGATTACGAGCAGTACTTC. Drawing the rest from reference TRBV9 and TRBJ2-7, the complete variable domain is DSGVTQTPKHLITATGQRVTLRCSPRSGDLSVYWYQQSLDQGLQFLIQYYNGEERAKGNILERFSAQQFPDLHSELNLSSLELGDSALYFCASSTETRDYEQYFGPGTRLTVT.

Note on this clonotype: One end of the junction does not line up with germline, which may come from a read error. The J gene is TRBJ2-2, the V gene TRBV5-1; D is possibly TRBD1 (5 bases). The CDR3 is made up of 16 amino acids. Germline CDR1 SGHRS, CDR2 YFSETQ. CDR3 nucleotide sequence: TGCGCCAGCATCTTGGGCCAGGGCGAGGACACCGGGGAGCTGTTTTTT. Its protein is CASILGQGEDTGELFF.

The chain recombines TRBV9 with TRBJ2-7; D possibly uses TRBD1 or TRBD2 (5 bases each). CDR3 size: 14 residues. Trimming shortened V by 2 bases and J by 4 bases, and 13 bases separated the two germline ends. In germline, CDR1 is SGDLS, CDR2 YYNGEE. The CDR3 is CASSVGARDYEQYF. The DNA of the CDR3 is TGTGCCAGCAGCGTCGGGGCACGTGATTACGAGCAGTACTTC. Using reference TRBV9 and TRBJ2-7 for the parts outside the CDR3, the full variable domain is DSGVTQTPKHLITATGQRVTLRCSPRSGDLSVYWYQQSLDQGLQFLIQYYNGEERAKGNILERFSAQQFPDLHSELNLSSLELGDSALYFCASSVGARDYEQYFGPGTRLTVT.

As to this clonotype: Since a much larger clone is just one base distant, this may be a read error. V and J are TRBV4-3 and TRBJ2-5; either TRBD1 or TRBD2 may fit D (5 bases each). This CDR3 contains 14 residues. Germline loops: CDR1 LGHNA, CDR2 YSLEER. For the CDR3, the DNA is TGCGCCAGCAGCCAAGGGGACGCCAGATCGACCCAGTGCTTC. Translated, it gives CASSQGDARSTQCF.

Details on this clonotype: An end of the junction differs from the germline gene, which may be a read error. V is TRBV4-2 and J is TRBJ2-2; 12 bases match TRBD2. CDR1 is LGHNA, CDR2 YNFKEQ, per germline. This CDR3 is 19 amino acids long. For the CDR3, the DNA is TGTGCCTGCAGCCAAGCGCTAGCGGGAGGGTCAGCGAACACCGGGGAGCTGTTTTTT. It is translated as CACSQALAGGSANTGELFF.

The CDR3 bases are TGTAGCAGCACTGGACAGGTGGAGGTGGAGACCCAGTACTTC. This translates into CSSTGQVEVETQYF. The chain has TRBV11-1 and TRBJ2-5, with 7 positions matching TRBD1. This CDR3 has 14 amino acids. The germline gives CDR1 SGHAT, CDR2 FQDESV (reference sequence).

Note on this clonotype: Just one base apart from a much larger clone, this may be a read error. This chain joins TRBV10-2 and TRBJ2-7; D is unclear. Germline CDR1 and CDR2: WSHSY and SAAADI. This CDR3 contains 11 residues. The CDR3 reads CDSSVVHEQYF. CDR3 sequence (DNA): TGCGACAGCAGTGTCGTGCACGAGCAGTACTTC.

The chain links TRBV11-2 to TRBJ2-3; D remains unclear. The better agreement between TRBJ1-5 and the DNA end casts doubt on the J call. Germline lookup yields CDR1 SGHAT and CDR2 FQNNGV. CDR3 length: 12 residues. CDR3 nucleotide sequence: TGTGCCAGTAGCGCCAGCATAGATACGCAGCATTTT. Protein: CASSASIDTQHF.

This clonotype was detected only a few times. The chain is built from TRBV11-2 and TRBJ1-6; 8 bases are shared with TRBD1. V shed 0 bases, J shed 7 bases, and the junction held 2 bases outside the gene matches. The CDR3 loop spans 15 amino acids. Per the germline V gene, CDR1 is SGHAT and CDR2 is FQNNGV. The CDR3 coding sequence is TGTGCCAGCAGCTTAGACCAGGGGGCCAATTCACCCCTCCACTTT. It specifies CASSLDQGANSPLHF.

This clonotype was detected only once. Since the CDR3 does not end with the conserved phenylalanine or tryptophan, this likely comes from a read error. The J gene is TRBJ2-1, the V gene TRBV12-3 or TRBV12-4, with 9 bases lining up with TRBD2. V lost 2 bases, J lost 7 bases, and 18 bases stayed unmatched. The CDR3 consists of 19 residues. CDR3 DNA sequence: TGTGCCAGCAGTTTACTCTTGCGCGGACTAGCGCGAAATGGTAATGAGCAGTTCCTC. It translates to CASSLLLRGLARNGNEQFL.

Turning to this clonotype: Germline and junction disagree at one end, which may indicate a read error. The CDR3 nucleotides are TGTGCCGTCATCAAACGATCGGGACTAGCGGGAGGGTTCTCCTACGGGCAGTACTTC. Amino acids: CAVIKRSGLAGGFSYGQYF. V usage is TRBV10-3 and J usage is TRBJ2-7, with TRBD2 matching over 16 bases. CDR1 and CDR2 (germline): ENHRY, SYGVKD. The length of the CDR3 is 19 residues.

DNA of the CDR3: TGTGCGTGTACAGGGTCGGGACTATACGAGCAGTACTTC. It specifies CACTGSGLYEQYF. The chain carries TRBV10-3 and TRBJ2-7; TRBD2 might be the D (7 bases). Looked up from germline, CDR1 is ENHRY and CDR2 is SYGVKD. The CDR3 covers 13 residues.

Concerning this clonotype: A read error is likely, as this CDR3 ends without the conserved phenylalanine or tryptophan. Because the CDR3's place on the DNA is in doubt, the DNA is left out and the CDR3 is given as listed by TCRdb. The chain carries TRBV11-2 and TRBJ1-4; the DNA was not compared with TRBD1, the D call given in the table. Termini included, the CDR3 measures 16 amino acids. Germline V gene lookup returns CDR1 SGHAT and CDR2 FQNNGV. The CDR3 sequence: CASSKTPGETNEKLFS.

The chain is built from TRBV5-1 and TRBJ2-1; tentative D call: TRBD1 (5 bases). Trimming took off 8 bases at V and 1 base at J, with 13 bases between the two ends. This CDR3 region has 14 residues. The germline CDR1 and CDR2 sequences are SGHRS and YFSETQ. CDR3 coding DNA: TGCGCCAGTAACTTGGACAAATCCTACAATGAGCAGTTCTTC. Amino acids: CASNLDKSYNEQFF. Looking up the rest from reference TRBV5-1 and TRBJ2-1 gives the full variable domain: KAGVTQTPRYLIKTRGQQVTLSCSPISGHRSVSWYQQTPGQGLQFLFEYFSETQRNKGNFPGRFSGRQFSNSRSEMNVSTLELGDSALYLCASNLDKSYNEQFFGPGTRLTVL.

The CDR3 spells CASKRCSGRACYNEQFF. The CDR3 DNA reads as TGTGCCAGCAAGAGATGTAGCGGGAGGGCCTGTTACAATGAGCAGTTCTTC. This chain links TRBV11-2 with TRBJ2-1; 11 bases align to TRBD2. CDR1 and CDR2 (germline): SGHAT, FQNNGV. The V gene end was trimmed by 7 bases and the J gene end by 4 bases; junction bases not matched to a gene: 12. The CDR3 length is 17 residues.

For the CDR3, the DNA is TGTGCCAGCAGCCCAGGCTTTGGAAACATTCAGTACTTC. Amino acid sequence: CASSPGFGNIQYF. The chain links TRBV7-3 to TRBJ2-4, with no clear D. V dropped 5 bases and J dropped 6 bases, with 11 bases sitting between them. This CDR3 spans 13 amino acids. CDR1 is SGHTA and CDR2 is FQGTGA in the germline V gene.

The gene calls are TRBV24-1 and TRBJ2-2; D might be TRBD1 or TRBD2, each matching 5 bases. The CDR3 is 16 amino acids. The germline V gene has CDR1 KGHDR and CDR2 SFDVKD. The ends were cut back, 5 bases at V and 6 bases at J, with 18 bases in the middle. CDR3 DNA sequence: TGTGCCACCAGTGTTTCGAGTCGGGGCAATTCCGGGGAGCTGTTTTTT. This translates into CATSVSSRGNSGELFF.

The count of this clonotype is one. Given the absence of the conserved phenylalanine or tryptophan at the CDR3 end, a read error is likely. CDR3 protein: CASSMFGTSEAITGELFL. The CDR3 DNA sequence: TGTGCCAGCAGTATGTTCGGGACTAGTGAGGCGATCACCGGGGAGCTGTTTCTT. This chain connects TRBV6-6 to TRBJ2-2, with 8 positions matching TRBD2. The CDR3 spans 18 residues. Per the germline V gene, CDR1 is MNHNY and CDR2 is SVGAGI (reference sequence). V shed 5 bases, J shed 4 bases, and the junction held 15 bases outside the gene matches.

Regarding this clonotype: Germline is not matched at one junction end, which may reflect a read error. The chain is built from TRBV4-2 and TRBJ2-7, with 11 bases identical to TRBD2. This CDR3 comprises 15 residues. Germline CDR1 and CDR2: LGHNA and YNFKEQ. The DNA of the CDR3 is TGTGCCAGCAGCCAAGATAGCGGGAGGGACAACGAGAAGTACTTC. Encoded protein: CASSQDSGRDNEKYF.

V gene TRBV6-6 combines with J gene TRBJ1-6; possible D gene TRBD1, 6 bases. Trimming stripped 10 bases from V and 10 bases from J, with 20 bases between. The CDR3 spans 14 residues. From germline, CDR1 is MNHNY and CDR2 SVGAGI (reference sequence). The CDR3: CANNDLQGQSPLHF. The DNA for the CDR3 is TGTGCCAACAATGACCTACAGGGTCAATCACCCCTCCACTTT.

In regard to this clonotype: Lacking the conserved final phenylalanine or tryptophan, this CDR3 likely reflects a read error. This sequence joins TRBV4-3 and TRBJ1-5; D is perhaps TRBD1 (6 bases). The V gene's germline CDR1 is LGHNA and CDR2 YSLEER. The CDR3 is 15 amino acids. CDR3 amino acids: CASSQEYEGGQPQHI. The CDR3 DNA sequence: TGCGCCAGTAGCCAAGAGTACGAAGGGGGGCAGCCCCAGCATATT.

The J gene is TRBJ2-7, the V gene TRBV12-3 or TRBV12-4; no clear D gene. The CDR3 has 15 residues. Trimming took off 6 bases at V and 5 bases at J, with 20 bases between the two ends. This CDR3 is CASSPFPNSGHEQYV. As DNA, the CDR3 is TGTGCCAGCAGCCCTTTCCCGAACAGTGGCCACGAGCAGTACGTC.

Details on this clonotype: The CDR3 does not close with the conserved phenylalanine or tryptophan, likely indicating a read error. The rearrangement joins TRBV4-2 to TRBJ1-5; D is perhaps TRBD1 (5 bases). The CDR3 extends over 16 amino acids. V was clipped by 0 bases and J by 8 bases, with 17 bases between them. CDR1 is LGHNA, CDR2 YNFKEQ, per germline. CDR3 residues: CASSQDLGDGGEPQHY. The CDR3, as DNA: TGTGCCAGCAGCCAAGATCTAGGGGACGGGGGAGAGCCCCAGCATTAT.